The T cell receptor (beta chain) described here comes from a study of cytomegalovirus exposure and HLA in healthy donors listed by TCRdb under 2017. Context from the whole study: An earlier analysis of fewer than 750 of the donors reported 276 Gb of sequence data and 117 million unique TCR beta sequences obtained from about 179 million T cells. The study used immunosequencing to profile the T cell repertoires of about 670 subjects and linked those repertoires to cytomegalovirus serostatus. To predict cytomegalovirus infection status, the study brought together high-throughput TCR immunosequencing, statistical association of individual TCRs with disease status, and machine learning. Class I and class II HLA loci were covered by the typing at four-digit resolution. Across approximately 420 genotyped donors of the cohort, an average of approximately 240,000 unique TCR beta nucleotide sequences per donor were sequenced, and roughly 20% of those sequences were non-productive. Genome-wide SNP genotypes for about three fifths of the roughly 670 donors were used in a later genetic analysis, which treated that subset as a discovery cohort. The study was designed to test whether signatures of past pathogen exposure could be identified by cataloging public T cell receptors. In a later analysis, previously published TCR beta repertoires from 550 to 750 donors were re-analyzed and high-resolution HLA genotyping was added so that TCR occurrence patterns could be studied. Among the roughly 370 genotyped donors, about 83% belonged to the genetic ancestry cluster associated with self-reported Caucasian donors. Donor age, sex, ethnicity and CMV serostatus were compiled alongside the repertoire data. In an earlier analysis of 550 to 700 of the donors, high-throughput TCR beta sequencing was used to judge whether each TCR beta V gene segment behaved as functional or pseudogenic. About 280 gigabases of sequencing data and 70 million to 95 million unique TCR sequences made up an early release that covered fewer than 650 HLA-typed donors. Typing coverage differed by locus: A, B, C, DRB1 and DQB1 were typed in about 620-630 donors, DQA1 in approximately 520, DPA1 in some 610, and DPB1 in just under 480. All discovery cohort repertoires had been generated on a single sequencing platform. Rather than drawing on any new phenotypic data, the later analysis identified candidate immune exposures from TCR beta sequences and the way those sequences occurred across donors. Roughly five DR-DQ haplotypes were handled as single units for association and clustering, since linkage in the cohort was strong. In addition to the first cohort of approximately 650 subjects, a separate validation cohort of 120 different subjects was used.

The cohort comprised under 700 healthy bone marrow donors. At the time of sampling, every cohort member was nominally healthy, though immune exposures that went unrecorded were likely present. The donor was CMV seronegative and was included in the group of a few hundred seronegative cohort members. Each donor provided a peripheral blood sample, and peripheral blood mononuclear cells were used for TCR beta sequencing. The Qiagen DNeasy Blood Extraction Kit was used to extract genomic DNA from the blood cell samples. The full study reports these points: HLA typing was unavailable for some donors at each locus, so association tests used only the typed subset. Three of the identified cytomegalovirus-associated TCR beta chains were confirmed in vitro to be specific for cytomegalovirus antigens. Correlated functional status among segregating V segments might be attributable to linkage disequilibrium, but an unknown experimental factor could not be ruled out. The cohort was sequenced for TCR beta chains only, and without alpha or paired-chain data the features that could be detected were limited. In an earlier analysis of 587 of the donors, most TCR beta V segments were observed in productive rearrangements about 90% or about 30% of the time, broadly matching IMGT annotations. A total of 164 TCR beta chains were listed by the study as associated with cytomegalovirus. According to a later analysis, TCR association rates differed among HLA loci, with DRB1 alleles showing the most associated TCRs and HLA-C alleles showing the fewest. Because counts were too low, roughly 16 rarely observed V segments, including chromosome 9 orphons, were excluded from the earlier analysis of some 540 of the donors. The classifier was reported to diagnose cytomegalovirus status with high specificity and sensitivity in both the original and validation cohorts. A later analysis reported that several top co-occurrence clusters appeared linked to parvovirus B19, influenza, CMV and Epstein-Barr virus. At a false discovery rate of 0.05, a later analysis linked under 20,000 TCR beta sequences to specific HLA alleles. Compared with equally common non-associated chains, HLA-associated TCR beta chains in a later analysis were more clonally expanded and had lower generation probabilities. Some IMGT-functional V segments, including TRBV6-2 and TRBV6-3, could not be told apart with the 87-base-pair reads, so those segments were excluded. The only immune exposure information available for the cohort was CMV serostatus. Strong co-occurrence of HLA alleles, especially DR and DQ, made assigning TCR associations to individual alleles difficult. Most TCR sequences were seen in very few donors, while some public TCRs were found in many individuals. A group of highly shared sequence variants was considered likely to be a technical artifact of the sequencing pipeline. Sequencing depth was assumed to be roughly uniform across donors in the presence/absence analyses, though that assumption may not hold. According to a later analysis, most CMV-associated TCR beta chains appeared to be HLA-restricted, and the HLA associations seemed to be driven largely by CMV exposure. A later genetic analysis associated a missense DCLRE1C variant with V-gene and J-gene trimming of TCR beta chains, and an independent cohort replicated the association. A further reported finding was that TCR beta sequences accurately predicted the HLA-A and HLA-B alleles for most subjects in the first cohort. According to a later genetic analysis, donors in an Asian-associated ancestry cluster had fewer N-insertions in productive TCRs than the approximately 700-donor mean. It was suggested by the authors that the approach could potentially be generalized to other disease states and immunological phenotypes.

As to this clone: Its antigen remains undetermined. No base qualities exist here, and no much larger clone lies one base off it.

The germline V gene (reference sequence) yields SGHKS for CDR1 and YYEKEE for CDR2. The CDR3 measures 14 amino acids from cysteine to phenylalanine. Just the 42-base CDR3 DNA is kept, in frame starting at base 1. V is shortened by 0 bases, J by 4 bases, and the region joining them spans 9 bases. The library was built by means of the immunoSEQ multiplex PCR assay. For the multiplex PCR, a mixture combining 60 forward primers for TCR Vbeta segments and 13 reverse primers for TCR Jbeta segments was used. Amplification of the CDR3 region of rearranged TCR beta genes was performed with a multiplex PCR assay on genomic DNA. The amplified TCR beta libraries were sequenced on the Illumina HiSeq System as 87-base-pair reads. The study's own analysis went as follows. In a later analysis, roughly 80 million unique TCR beta chains were counted across the roughly 670 repertoires, and roughly 11 million of these chains were shared by at least two donors. A nearest-neighbor algorithm error-corrected the raw reads and collapsed the reads into unique sequences, merging closely related sequences to remove PCR and sequencing errors. Alignment of CDR3 sequences to IMGT reference sequences was used to assign V, D and J gene segments. Each retained sequence needed at least a six-nucleotide match to both a V gene segment and a J gene segment. Rearrangements were classified as productive when the CDR3 lacked stop codons and remained in frame with V and J, and all other rearrangements were classified as non-productive. CDR3 was defined by IMGT convention, running from the second conserved V-encoded cysteine to the conserved J-encoded phenylalanine. Sequences without an unambiguous match to a single V gene segment were excluded from the earlier analysis of 450 to 750 of the donors. An earlier analysis of several hundred of the donors classified V segments as functional when productive rearrangements were above 56.7% and as segregating when the standard deviation between donors was above 5%. A statistical classification framework was built for diagnosing cytomegalovirus status from the catalog of TCR beta chain sequences. In a later analysis, TCR nucleotide sequences were compared against IMGT/GENE-DB human TR gene sequences so that V and J genes could be assigned. Using the TCRdist pipeline, a later analysis assigned CDR3 sequences along with most-parsimonious VDJ recombination scenarios. In a later analysis, each TCR beta chain was defined by its CDR3 amino acid sequence together with its V-gene family, and reads lacking a unique V-gene family were excluded. In a later analysis, fewer than 600 highly shared, low-generation-probability nucleotide sequences were removed to address suspected cross-contamination and a sequencing artifact. A later analysis calculated a clonal expansion index for each public chain from normalized within-repertoire ranks of inferred template counts. In a later analysis, generation probabilities were computed with a VDJ recombination model fitted to out-of-frame rearrangements, and the resulting probabilities were checked against IGoR. In a later analysis, hypergeometric tests were used to score TCR-TCR, TCR-HLA and TCR-CMV co-occurrence, with a repertoire-size bias correction applied to TCR pairs. False discovery rates were estimated in a later analysis by permuting HLA or CMV assignments 20 times. A later analysis grouped co-occurring TCRs with DBSCAN, adding TCRdist sequence similarity when clustering within HLA-allele-positive subsets. Repertoires with fewer than 30,000 or more than 120,000 public chains, plus five repertoires with anomalous nucleotide sharing, were excluded from co-occurrence clustering. TCRdb limited this immuneACCESS table to in-frame rearrangements with V and J called. A share of clones is missing; checked studies link under half to unresolved V genes, and the rest is unexplained. Clonal size and the V and J genes are those of that table, whereas D and trimming came from the DNA. A total of around 110,000 clones appear in this sample, roughly 80% of them only once. 1.5% to 2% of the sample goes to the ten largest clones.

The receptor was isolated from a man aged 45-65 years in good health and CMV-seronegative. The material sequenced was PBMCs. Rearrangement joined TRBV5-5 to TRBJ2-3, and the D gene may be TRBD2, 5 bases matching. The sequenced DNA is TGTGCCAGCAGCTTGGAAGGCGGGCCAGATACGCAGTATTTT. It is translated as CASSLEGGPDTQYF.